What follows describes a single TCR beta chain. These data belong to a study of blood T cells in healthy people across ages. A J-beta primer mix and a sample-barcoded 5' primer were used in a second PCR of about 7 to 12 cycles. TCRdb reprocessed the 5' RACE reads with MiXCR, giving one entry per CDR3 protein. The data show roughly 800,000 distinct CDR3 sequences, over 45% seen once. The CDR3 is 15 amino acids. Trimming stripped 5 bases from V and 3 bases from J, with 15 bases between. Germline CDR1 is SGHVS and CDR2 is FNYEAQ. Material: blood. The source is a man aged 25 to 40 in good health. The chain couples TRBV7-6 to TRBJ2-3; possible D gene TRBD1, 7 bases. CDR3 coding DNA: TGTGCCAGCAGCCAACCAGGGGGGCTGACAGATACGCAGTATTTT. Translation: CASSQPGGLTDTQYF. Together with reference TRBV7-6 and TRBJ2-3, the CDR3 gives the full variable domain: GAGVSQSPRYKVTKRGQDVALRCDPISGHVSLYWYRQALGQGPEFLTYFNYEAQQDKSGLPNDRFSAERPEGSISTLTIQRTEQRDSAMYRCASSQPGGLTDTQYFGPGTRLTVL.